This T cell receptor beta chain derives from a study of cytomegalovirus exposure and HLA in healthy donors. Study-level background: An earlier analysis found 100 million or so unique TCR beta sequences from approximately 190 million T cells.

The PCR was carried out with 60 Vbeta primers and 13 Jbeta primers. Clones were sequenced by immunoSEQ multiplex PCR, and TCRdb holds only the in-frame ones, with some missing. This sample carries about 110,000 clones, 76% of them seen once, and the ten largest clones take around 15%. This CDR3 contains 16 residues. V dropped 6 bases and J dropped 3; count of bases not matched to a gene: 13. The germline V gene has CDR1 MNHEY and CDR2 SMNVEV (reference sequence). This receptor was identified in a man aged 25 to 40 in good health and CMV-seropositive. Sequenced input: PBMCs. The chain joins TRBV27 to TRBJ2-7; 8 bases align to TRBD2. The CDR3 reads CASSPSGGVIFYEQYF. The CDR3 DNA sequence: TGTGCCAGCAGCCCCTCGGGGGGGGTAATCTTCTACGAGCAGTACTTC.